This TCR beta chain derives from a study of T cell responses to AZD1222 COVID-19 vaccine. Whole-study results and caveats: Spike-specific TCR breadth and depth went up after people got two AZD1222 doses. The sample set comprised mostly white British donors with more females, and clonal diversity was possibly underestimated. The study sampled repertoires only after the peak T cell response.

The length of the CDR3 is 14 residues. Germline CDR1 LNHDA, CDR2 SQIVND (reference sequence). V was pared by 5 bases and J by 5 bases, with 16 bases between. Assay: immunoSEQ multiplex PCR; the TCRdb copy retains only in-frame clones and omits some. The sample carries 200,000 to 250,000 clones, 94% recorded once. As to this clone: The antigen is not known.

The sequence was collected from an adult who received the MenACWY meningococcal vaccine as a control. This specimen consisted of peripheral blood, obtained 28 days after the second dose of the MenACWY control vaccine. The J gene is TRBJ2-7, the V gene TRBV19, with TRBD2 as a possible D gene (5 bases). This chain's CDR3 is CASSFGGSVNEQYF. The CDR3 nucleotides read TGTGCCAGTAGTTTCGGTGGGAGTGTCAACGAGCAGTACTTC. Complete variable domain (other parts from reference TRBV19 and TRBJ2-7): DGGITQSPKYLFRKEGQNVTLSCEQNLNHDAMYWYRQDPGQGLRLIYYSQIVNDFQKGDIAEGYSVSREKKESFPLTVTSAQKNPTAFYLCASSFGGSVNEQYFGPGTRLTVT.